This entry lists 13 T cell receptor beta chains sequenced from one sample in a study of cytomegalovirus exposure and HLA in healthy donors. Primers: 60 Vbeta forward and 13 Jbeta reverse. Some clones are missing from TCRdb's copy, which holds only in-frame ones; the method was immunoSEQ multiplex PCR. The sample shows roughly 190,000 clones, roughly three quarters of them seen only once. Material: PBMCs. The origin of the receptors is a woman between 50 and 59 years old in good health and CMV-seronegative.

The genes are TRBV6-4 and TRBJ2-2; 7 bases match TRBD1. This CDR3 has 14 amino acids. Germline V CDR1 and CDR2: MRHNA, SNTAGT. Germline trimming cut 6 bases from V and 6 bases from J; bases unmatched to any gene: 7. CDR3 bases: TGTGCCAGCAGGCTTACTCAGGGGGCCGGGGAGCTGTTTTTT. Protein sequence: CASRLTQGAGELFF.

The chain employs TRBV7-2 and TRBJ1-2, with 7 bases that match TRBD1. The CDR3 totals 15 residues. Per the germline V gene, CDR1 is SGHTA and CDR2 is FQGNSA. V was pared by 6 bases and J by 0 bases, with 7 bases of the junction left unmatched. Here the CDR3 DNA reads TGTGCCAGCAGTCCAGGGGGGAGAGCTAACTATGGCTACACCTTC. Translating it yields CASSPGGRANYGYTF. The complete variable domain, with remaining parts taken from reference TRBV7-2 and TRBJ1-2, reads GAGVSQSPSNKVTEKGKDVELRCDPISGHTALYWYRQSLGQGLEFLIYFQGNSAPDKSGLPSDRFSAERTGGSVSTLTIQRTQQEDSAVYLCASSPGGRANYGYTFGSGTRLTVV.

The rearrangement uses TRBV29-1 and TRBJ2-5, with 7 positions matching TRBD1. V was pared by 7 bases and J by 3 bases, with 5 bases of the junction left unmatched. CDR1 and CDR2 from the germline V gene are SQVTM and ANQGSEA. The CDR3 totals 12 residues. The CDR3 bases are TGCAGCGAGCGGACAGGCAAAGAGACCCAGTACTTC. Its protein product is CSERTGKETQYF.

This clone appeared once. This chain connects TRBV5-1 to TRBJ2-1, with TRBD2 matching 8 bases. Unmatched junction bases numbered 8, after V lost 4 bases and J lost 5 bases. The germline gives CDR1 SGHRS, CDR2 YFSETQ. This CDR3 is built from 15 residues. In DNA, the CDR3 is TGCGCCAGCAGCCCCGTTAGCGGGGCAAACAATGAGCAGTTCTTC. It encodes CASSPVSGANNEQFF.

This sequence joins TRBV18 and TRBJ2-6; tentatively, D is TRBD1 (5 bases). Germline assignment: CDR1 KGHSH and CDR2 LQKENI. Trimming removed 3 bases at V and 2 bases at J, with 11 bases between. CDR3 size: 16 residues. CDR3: CASSPKTGTGANVLTF. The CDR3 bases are TGTGCCAGCTCACCGAAAACAGGTACTGGGGCCAACGTCCTGACTTTC.

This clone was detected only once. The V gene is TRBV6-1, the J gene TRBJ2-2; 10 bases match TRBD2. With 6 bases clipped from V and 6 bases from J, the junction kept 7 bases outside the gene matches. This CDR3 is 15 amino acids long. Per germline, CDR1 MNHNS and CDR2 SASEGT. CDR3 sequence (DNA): TGTGCCAGCAGAGCAACCGGGACTAGCGCCGGGGAGCTGTTTTTT. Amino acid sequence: CASRATGTSAGELFF.

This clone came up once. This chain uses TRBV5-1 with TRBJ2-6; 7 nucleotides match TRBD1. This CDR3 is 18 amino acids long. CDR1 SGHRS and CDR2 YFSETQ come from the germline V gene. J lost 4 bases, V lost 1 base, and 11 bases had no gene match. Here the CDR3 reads CASSLRAGTALGANVLTF. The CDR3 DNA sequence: TGCGCCAGCAGCTTGCGGGCAGGGACAGCCCTGGGGGCCAACGTCCTGACTTTC.

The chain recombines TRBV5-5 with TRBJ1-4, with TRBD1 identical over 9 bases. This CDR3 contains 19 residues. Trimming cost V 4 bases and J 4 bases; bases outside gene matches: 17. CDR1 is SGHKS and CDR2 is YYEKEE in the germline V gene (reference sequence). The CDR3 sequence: CASSRVFRDRVLVNEKLFF. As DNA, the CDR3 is TGTGCCAGCAGCCGAGTGTTCCGGGACAGGGTTCTAGTTAATGAAAAACTGTTTTTT.

CDR3 residues: CASSVVTGTNTGELFF. The CDR3 DNA reads as TGTGCCAGCAGCGTAGTAACGGGGACAAACACCGGGGAGCTGTTTTTT. The genes are TRBV9 and TRBJ2-2; tentative D call: TRBD1 (6 bases). The V gene's germline CDR1 is SGDLS and CDR2 YYNGEE. The CDR3 sequence is 16 residues long. V shed 0 bases and J shed 2 bases, with 11 bases lying between them.

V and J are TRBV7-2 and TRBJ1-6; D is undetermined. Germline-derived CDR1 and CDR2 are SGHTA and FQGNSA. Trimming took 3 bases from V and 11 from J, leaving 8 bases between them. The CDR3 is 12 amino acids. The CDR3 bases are TGTGCCAGCAGCTTCAACGGGGCACCCCTCCACTTT. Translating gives CASSFNGAPLHF.

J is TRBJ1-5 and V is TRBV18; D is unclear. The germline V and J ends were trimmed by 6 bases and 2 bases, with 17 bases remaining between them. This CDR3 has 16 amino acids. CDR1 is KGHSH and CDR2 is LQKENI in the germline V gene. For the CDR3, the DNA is TGTGCCAGCTCCGAAATTCTGGGCCTCGGCAATCAGCCCCAGCATTTT. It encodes CASSEILGLGNQPQHF.

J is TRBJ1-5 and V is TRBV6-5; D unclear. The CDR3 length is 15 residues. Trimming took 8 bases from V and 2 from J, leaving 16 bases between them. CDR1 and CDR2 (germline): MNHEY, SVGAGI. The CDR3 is CASRVGALGNQPQHF. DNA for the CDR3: TGTGCCAGCCGCGTAGGAGCCCTGGGCAATCAGCCCCAGCATTTT.

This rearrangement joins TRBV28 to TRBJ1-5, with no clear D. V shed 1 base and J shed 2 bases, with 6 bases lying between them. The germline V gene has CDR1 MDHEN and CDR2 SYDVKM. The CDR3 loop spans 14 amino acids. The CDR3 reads CASSLYQGNQPQHF. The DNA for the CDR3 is TGTGCCAGCAGTTTATACCAGGGCAATCAGCCCCAGCATTTT.